The next 3 T cell receptor beta chains were all read from a single sample in a study of blood T cell repertoires in COVID-19. Only in-frame clones appear in the TCRdb table, and some are missing; sequencing was by immunoSEQ multiplex PCR. Among around 200,000 clones listed, over 75% were seen once. The sequencing sample was made of PBMCs or T cells enriched from blood (not recorded which). Receptor source: a woman between 40 and 55 years old with acute COVID-19.

J is TRBJ1-5 and V is TRBV18; 7 bases match TRBD1. The CDR3 has 14 residues. CDR1 KGHSH and CDR2 LQKENI come from the germline V gene. J lost 3 bases, V lost 7 bases, and 6 bases had no gene match. Written as DNA, the CDR3 is TGTGCCAGCTGGGCAGGGGGAGACAATCAGCCCCAGCATTTT. Its protein product is CASWAGGDNQPQHF. The full variable domain, completed using reference TRBV18 and TRBJ1-5, is NAGVMQNPRHLVRRRGQEARLRCSPMKGHSHVYWYRQLPEEGLKFMVYLQKENIIDESGMPKERFSAEFPKEGPSILRIQQVVRGDSAAYFCASWAGGDNQPQHFGDGTRLSIL.

The chain employs TRBV5-1 and TRBJ2-5; TRBD2 matches at 7 bases. Germline lookup yields CDR1 SGHRS and CDR2 YFSETQ. The CDR3 has 14 amino acids. J lost 5 bases, V lost 4 bases, and 8 bases had no gene match. As DNA, the CDR3 is TGCGCCAGCAGCGTCCTTGGGGGGGAGGAGACCCAGTACTTC. Translated: CASSVLGGEETQYF.

The rearrangement joins TRBV29-1 to TRBJ1-1, with 7 bases fitting TRBD1. Looked up from germline, CDR1 is SQVTM and CDR2 is ANQGSEA. J was trimmed by 0 bases and V by 5 bases; bases with no gene match: 9. This CDR3 region has 15 residues. This CDR3 reads CSVYRDSRLNTEAFF. The CDR3 DNA follows: TGCAGCGTTTACCGGGACAGCCGGTTGAACACTGAAGCTTTCTTT. The full variable domain, completed using reference TRBV29-1 and TRBJ1-1, is SAVISQKPSRDICQRGTSLTIQCQVDSQVTMMFWYRQQPGQSLTLIATANQGSEATYESGFVIDKFPISRPNLTFSTLTVSNMSPEDSSIYLCSVYRDSRLNTEAFFGQGTRLTVV.